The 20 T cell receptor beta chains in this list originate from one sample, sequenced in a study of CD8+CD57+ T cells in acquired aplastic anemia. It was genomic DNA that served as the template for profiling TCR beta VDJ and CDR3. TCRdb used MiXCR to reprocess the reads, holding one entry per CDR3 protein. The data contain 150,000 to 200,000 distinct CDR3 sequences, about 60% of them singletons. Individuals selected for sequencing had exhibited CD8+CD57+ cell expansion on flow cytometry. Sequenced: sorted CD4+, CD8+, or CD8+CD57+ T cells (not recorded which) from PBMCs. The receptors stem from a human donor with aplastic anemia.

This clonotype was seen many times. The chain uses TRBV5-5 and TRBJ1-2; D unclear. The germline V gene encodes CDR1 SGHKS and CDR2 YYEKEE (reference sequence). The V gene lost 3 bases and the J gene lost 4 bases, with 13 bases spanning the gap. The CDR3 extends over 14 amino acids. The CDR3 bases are TGTGCCAGCAGCTCCCGGGTATTGGGCTATGGCTACACCTTC. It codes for CASSSRVLGYGYTF.

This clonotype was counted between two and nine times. The CDR3 spells CSATRTARNQPLHF. The CDR3 coding sequence is TGCAGTGCTACCAGGACAGCTCGCAATCAGCCCCTCCACTTT. The V and J genes are TRBV20-1 and TRBJ1-6, with D maybe TRBD1 (6 bases). V lost 4 bases and J lost 13, with 20 bases in between. Germline values: CDR1 DFQATT, CDR2 SNEGSKA (reference sequence). CDR3 length equals 14 residues.

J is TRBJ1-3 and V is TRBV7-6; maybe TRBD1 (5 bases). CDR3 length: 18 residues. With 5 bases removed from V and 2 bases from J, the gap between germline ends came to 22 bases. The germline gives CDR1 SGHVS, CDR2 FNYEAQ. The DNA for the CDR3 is TGTGCCAGCAGCCGTCAGACGTCGCGAGGGGTTACTGGAAACACCATATATTTT. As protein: CASSRQTSRGVTGNTIYF.

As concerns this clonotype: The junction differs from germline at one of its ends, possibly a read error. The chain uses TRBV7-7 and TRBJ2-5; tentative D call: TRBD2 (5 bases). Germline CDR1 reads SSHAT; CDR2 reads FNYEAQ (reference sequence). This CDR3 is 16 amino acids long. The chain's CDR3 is CASSLGQVDYNETQYF. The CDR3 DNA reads TGTGCTAGCAGCTTAGGGCAGGTCGACTACAATGAGACCCAGTACTTC. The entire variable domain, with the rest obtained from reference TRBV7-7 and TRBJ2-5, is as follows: GAGVSQSPRYKVTKRGQDVTLRCDPISSHATLYWYQQALGQGPEFLTYFNYEAQPDKSGLPSDRFSAERPEGSISTLTIQRTEQRDSAMYRCASSLGQVDYNETQYFGPGTRLLVL.

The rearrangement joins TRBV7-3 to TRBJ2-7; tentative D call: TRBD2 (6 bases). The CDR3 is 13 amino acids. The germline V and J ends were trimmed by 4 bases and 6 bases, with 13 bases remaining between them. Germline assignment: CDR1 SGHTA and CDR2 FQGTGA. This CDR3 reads CASSSARGTEQYF. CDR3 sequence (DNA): TGTGCCAGCAGCTCGGCCCGGGGGACCGAGCAGTACTTC.

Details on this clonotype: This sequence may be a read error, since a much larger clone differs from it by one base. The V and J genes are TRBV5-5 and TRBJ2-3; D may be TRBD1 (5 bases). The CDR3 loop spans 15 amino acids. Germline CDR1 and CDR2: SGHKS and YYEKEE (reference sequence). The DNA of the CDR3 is TGTGCCAGCAGCTTCCTGACGGTTAGCACAGGTACGCAGTATTTT. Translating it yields CASSFLTVSTGTQYF.

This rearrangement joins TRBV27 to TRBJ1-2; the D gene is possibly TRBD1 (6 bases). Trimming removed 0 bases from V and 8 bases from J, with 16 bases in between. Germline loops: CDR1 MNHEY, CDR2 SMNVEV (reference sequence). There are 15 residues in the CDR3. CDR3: CASSLSHGGARGYTF. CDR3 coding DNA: TGTGCCAGCAGTTTATCGCATGGGGGGGCGCGGGGCTACACCTTC.

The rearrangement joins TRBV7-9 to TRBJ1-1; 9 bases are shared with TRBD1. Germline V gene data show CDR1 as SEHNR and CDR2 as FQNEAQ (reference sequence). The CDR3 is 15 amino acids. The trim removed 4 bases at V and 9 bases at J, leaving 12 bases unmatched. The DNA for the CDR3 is TGTGCCAGCAGCTCCCAGACAGGGGGACTTGAAAAAGCTTTCTTT. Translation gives CASSSQTGGLEKAFF.

CDR3 sequence (DNA): TGTGCCAGCAGCTTAGCGGGGCTACGAGATGAGCAGTTCTTC. It translates to CASSLAGLRDEQFF. The genes are TRBV7-3 and TRBJ2-1; perhaps TRBD2 as D (6 bases). Germline V gene lookup returns CDR1 SGHTA and CDR2 FQGTGA. CDR3 length equals 14 residues. V was trimmed by 2 bases and J by 8 bases, leaving 13 bases between them.

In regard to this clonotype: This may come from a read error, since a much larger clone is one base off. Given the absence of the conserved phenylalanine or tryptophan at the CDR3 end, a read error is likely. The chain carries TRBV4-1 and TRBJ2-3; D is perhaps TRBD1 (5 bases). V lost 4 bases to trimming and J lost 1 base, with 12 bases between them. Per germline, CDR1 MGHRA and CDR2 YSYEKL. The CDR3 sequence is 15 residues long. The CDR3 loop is CASSLQGSGTDTQYL. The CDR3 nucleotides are TGCGCCAGCAGCCTCCAGGGATCTGGCACAGATACGCAGTATCTT.

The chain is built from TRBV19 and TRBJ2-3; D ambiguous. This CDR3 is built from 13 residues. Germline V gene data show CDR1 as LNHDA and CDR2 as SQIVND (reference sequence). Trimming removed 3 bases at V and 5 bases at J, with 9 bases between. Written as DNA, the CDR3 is TGTGCCAGTAGTATGGAAGTCGAAGATACGCAGTATTTT. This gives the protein CASSMEVEDTQYF.

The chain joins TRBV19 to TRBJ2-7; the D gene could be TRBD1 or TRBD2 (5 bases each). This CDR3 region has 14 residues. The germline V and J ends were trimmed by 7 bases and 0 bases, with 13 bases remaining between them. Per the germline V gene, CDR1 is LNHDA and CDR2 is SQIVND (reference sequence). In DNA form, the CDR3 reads TGTGCCAGTAACACCGGGGACGGCTCCTACGAGCAGTACTTC. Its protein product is CASNTGDGSYEQYF.

Here the CDR3 reads CASSDRQRSYEQYF. CDR3 coding DNA: TGTGCCAGCAGTGATAGACAACGCTCCTACGAGCAGTACTTC. The chain couples TRBV6-5 to TRBJ2-7; no reliable D call. CDR1 is MNHEY, CDR2 SVGAGI, per germline. The CDR3 spans 14 residues. Deletions cut 5 bases from V and 0 bases from J, with 11 bases between.

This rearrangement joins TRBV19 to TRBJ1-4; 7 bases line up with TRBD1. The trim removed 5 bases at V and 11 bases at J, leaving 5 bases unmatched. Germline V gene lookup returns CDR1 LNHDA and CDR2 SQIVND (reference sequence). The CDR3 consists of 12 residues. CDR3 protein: CASSPQGLKLFF. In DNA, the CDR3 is TGTGCCAGTAGTCCACAGGGGTTGAAACTGTTTTTT.

In DNA form, the CDR3 reads TGTGCCAGTAGTACCCGGCCGGACACTGAAGCTTTCTTT. Translating it yields CASSTRPDTEAFF. V is TRBV19 and J is TRBJ1-1; unclear D gene. CDR1 and CDR2 (germline): LNHDA, SQIVND (reference sequence). V lost 4 bases, J lost 3 bases, and 9 bases lay in between. This CDR3 has 13 residues.

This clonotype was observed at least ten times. The CDR3 spells CASSSSGSASYNEQFF. The CDR3 DNA is TGTGCCAGCAGCTCCTCAGGTTCAGCATCCTACAATGAGCAGTTCTTC. The chain couples TRBV7-9 to TRBJ2-1; no clear D gene. V dropped 4 bases and J dropped 1 base, with 14 bases sitting between them. Germline V gene lookup returns CDR1 SEHNR and CDR2 FQNEAQ (reference sequence). The CDR3 runs to 16 residues.

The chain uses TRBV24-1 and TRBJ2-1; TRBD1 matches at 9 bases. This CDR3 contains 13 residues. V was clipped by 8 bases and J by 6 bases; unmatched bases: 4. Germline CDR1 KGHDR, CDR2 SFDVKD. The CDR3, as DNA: TGTGCCACCAAGGACAGGGGTACCAATGAGCAGTTCTTC. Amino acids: CATKDRGTNEQFF.

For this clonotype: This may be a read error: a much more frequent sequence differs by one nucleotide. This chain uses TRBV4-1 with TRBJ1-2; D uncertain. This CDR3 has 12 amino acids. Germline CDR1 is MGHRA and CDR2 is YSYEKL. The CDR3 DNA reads TGCACCAGCAGTCCAGGCGACTATGGCTACACCTTC. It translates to CTSSPGDYGYTF.

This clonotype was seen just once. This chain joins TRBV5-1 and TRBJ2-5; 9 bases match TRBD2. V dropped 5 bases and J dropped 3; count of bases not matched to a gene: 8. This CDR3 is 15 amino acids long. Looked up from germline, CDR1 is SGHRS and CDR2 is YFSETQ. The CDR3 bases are TGCGCCAGCAGGATGACTAGCGGAGTAAAAGAGACCCAGTACTTC. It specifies CASRMTSGVKETQYF.

Here the CDR3 reads CSVGLRQRETQYF. The CDR3 bases are TGCAGCGTGGGACTCCGGCAGAGGGAGACCCAGTACTTC. The rearrangement links TRBV29-1 to TRBJ2-5; possible D gene TRBD2, 6 bases. Between the trimmed V and J ends, which lost 6 bases and 5 bases, there was a span of 16 bases. Germline CDR1 SQVTM, CDR2 ANQGSEA. CDR3 length equals 13 residues. Full variable domain (remainder filled in from reference TRBV29-1 and TRBJ2-5): SAVISQKPSRDICQRGTSLTIQCQVDSQVTMMFWYRQQPGQSLTLIATANQGSEATYESGFVIDKFPISRPNLTFSTLTVSNMSPEDSSIYLCSVGLRQRETQYFGPGTRLLVL.